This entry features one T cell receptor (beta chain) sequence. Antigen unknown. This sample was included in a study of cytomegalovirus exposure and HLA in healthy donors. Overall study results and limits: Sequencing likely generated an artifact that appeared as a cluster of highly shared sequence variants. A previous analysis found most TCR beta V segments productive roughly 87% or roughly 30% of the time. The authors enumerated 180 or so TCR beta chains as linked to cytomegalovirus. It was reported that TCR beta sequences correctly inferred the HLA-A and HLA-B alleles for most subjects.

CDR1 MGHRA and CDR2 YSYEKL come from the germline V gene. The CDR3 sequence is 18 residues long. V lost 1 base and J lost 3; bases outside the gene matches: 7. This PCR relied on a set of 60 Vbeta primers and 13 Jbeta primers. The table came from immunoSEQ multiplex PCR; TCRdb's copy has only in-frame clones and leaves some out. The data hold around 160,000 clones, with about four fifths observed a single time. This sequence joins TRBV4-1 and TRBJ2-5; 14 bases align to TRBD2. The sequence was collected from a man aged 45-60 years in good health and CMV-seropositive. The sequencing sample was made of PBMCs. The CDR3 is CASSQVGLAGGREETQYF. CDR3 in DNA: TGCGCCAGCAGCCAAGTAGGACTAGCGGGAGGTCGGGAAGAGACCCAGTACTTC.